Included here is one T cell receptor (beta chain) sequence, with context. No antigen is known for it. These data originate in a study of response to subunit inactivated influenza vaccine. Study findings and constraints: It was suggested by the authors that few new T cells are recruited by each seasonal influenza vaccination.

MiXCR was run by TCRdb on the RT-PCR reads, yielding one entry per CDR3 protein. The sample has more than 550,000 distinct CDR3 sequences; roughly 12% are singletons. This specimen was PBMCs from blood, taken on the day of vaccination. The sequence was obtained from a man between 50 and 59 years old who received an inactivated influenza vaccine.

The CDR3 coding sequence is TGTGCCAGCAGTTCCTGGCTCCCTAGCACAGATACGCAGTATTTT. This codes for CASSSWLPSTDTQYF. The rearrangement links TRBV12-3 or TRBV12-4 to TRBJ2-3; D remains ambiguous. The CDR3 runs to 15 residues. Trimming pared 4 bases from V and 0 bases from J, leaving 11 bases between.